The source of this T cell receptor beta chain is a study of sequential checkpoint blockade in melanoma. Study context: Randomization was 1:1 between first-line nivolumab→ipilimumab and ipilimumab→nivolumab. TCRbeta immunosequencing was performed on DNA from roughly 99 pretreatment melanoma tumor samples. Roughly 20 patients had tumor biopsies before treatment and at week 13.

In the case of this clone: Antigen specificity is unknown.

General study points: T-cell fraction and clonality followed PD-L1 and CD8+ counts, not mutational load.

V gave up 2 bases and J gave up 4 bases, with 11 bases separating them. Germline CDR1 and CDR2: LNHDA and SQIVND (reference sequence). This CDR3 has 15 residues. Treatment here: randomized to nivolumab then ipilimumab (arm A) or the reverse (arm B). Profiled with immunoSEQ multiplex PCR; TCRdb holds only in-frame clones, not every one. The table lists about 3,200 clones, 20% of them singletons. The clonotype comes from a human donor with melanoma. The chain uses TRBV19 and TRBJ1-4; a possible D gene is TRBD1 (6 bases). The sequencing here drew on tumor tissue (inferred from file names), taken from a patient given nivolumab and ipilimumab in sequence. The DNA for the CDR3 is TGTGCCAGTAGTATAACACAGGGCCTTAATGAAAAACTGTTTTTT. Protein product: CASSITQGLNEKLFF. The variable domain in full, with the rest retrieved from reference TRBV19 and TRBJ1-4, is DGGITQSPKYLFRKEGQNVTLSCEQNLNHDAMYWYRQDPGQGLRLIYYSQIVNDFQKGDIAEGYSVSREKKESFPLTVTSAQKNPTAFYLCASSITQGLNEKLFFGSGTQLSVL.